Listed below are T cell receptor beta chains from one sample, sequenced in a study of blood T cell repertoires in COVID-19. Clones were sequenced by immunoSEQ multiplex PCR, and TCRdb holds only the in-frame ones, with some missing. The table shows 250,000 to 300,000 clones, with around 82% occurring only once. The sequencing input was peripheral blood. These TCRs come from a young woman with acute or convalescent COVID-19. Both conserved end residues are part of each CDR3. A D gene is named only where the DNA matches it firmly. Clone size appears in some rows only: once, few, many, or a class for an expanded clone.

V: TRBV27; J: TRBJ2-3; D: -; size: -; CDR3: CASSLRGYPDTQYF; DNA: TGTGCCAGCAGTTTAAGGGGGTACCCAGATACGCAGTATTTT
V: TRBV19; J: TRBJ1-1; D: -; size: -; CDR3: CASGQLNTEAFF; DNA: TGTGCCAGTGGACAACTGAACACTGAAGCTTTCTTT
V: TRBV6-1; J: TRBJ1-2; D: TRBD1; size: -; CDR3: CASSEGGTVYGYTF; DNA: TGTGCCAGCAGTGAAGGGGGGACAGTTTATGGCTACACCTTC
V: TRBV28; J: TRBJ1-1; D: -; size: many; CDR3: CASTPPGETEAFF; DNA: TGTGCCAGCACCCCCCCCGGGGAGACTGAAGCTTTCTTT
V: TRBV29-1; J: TRBJ1-2; D: TRBD1; size: -; CDR3: CSVVHLETLQGPMANYGYTF; DNA: TGCAGCGTTGTACACCTGGAAACACTACAGGGGCCCATGGCTAACTATGGCTACACCTTC
V: TRBV6-5; J: TRBJ2-7; D: TRBD2; size: -; CDR3: CASSYLPRGDEQYF; DNA: TGTGCCAGCAGTTACCTCCCTCGGGGGGACGAGCAGTACTTC
V: TRBV15; J: TRBJ1-2; D: TRBD1; size: -; CDR3: CATSRTRTGGIFGYTF; DNA: TGTGCCACCAGCAGAACTCGGACAGGGGGCATCTTTGGCTACACCTTC
V: TRBV28; J: TRBJ2-5; D: TRBD1; size: -; CDR3: CASTFPSGTADGETQYF; DNA: TGTGCCAGCACTTTCCCGTCCGGGACAGCCGATGGAGAGACCCAGTACTTC
V: TRBV5-4; J: TRBJ1-6; D: -; size: -; CDR3: CASSSGGRQGNSPLHF; DNA: TGTGCCAGCAGCTCGGGGGGGAGGCAGGGAAATTCACCCCTCCACTTT
V: TRBV6-4; J: TRBJ2-1; D: TRBD2; size: -; CDR3: CASSGVAGGAYNEQFF; DNA: TGTGCCAGCAGTGGGGTAGCGGGAGGCGCTTACAATGAGCAGTTCTTC
V: TRBV2; J: TRBJ1-5; D: -; size: once; CDR3: CASSGVGGPNQPQHF; DNA: TGTGCCAGCAGCGGGGTCGGGGGACCCAATCAGCCCCAGCATTTT
V: TRBV10-2; J: TRBJ2-2; D: TRBD2; size: -; CDR3: CASSESIAGGYGELFF; DNA: TGCGCCAGCAGTGAGTCGATCGCGGGAGGGTACGGGGAGCTGTTTTTT
V: TRBV6-6; J: TRBJ1-5; D: -; size: -; CDR3: CASSYPSGVVQPQHF; DNA: TGTGCCAGCAGTTACCCGTCAGGGGTTGTTCAGCCCCAGCATTTT
V: TRBV12-3/TRBV12-4; J: TRBJ1-6; D: TRBD1; size: once; CDR3: CASSRQGSSPLHF; DNA: TGTGCCAGCAGCCGACAGGGTTCTTCACCCCTCCACTTT
V: TRBV5-1; J: TRBJ2-3; D: -; size: -; CDR3: CASSLAQADTQYF; DNA: TGCGCCAGCAGCTTGGCTCAAGCCGATACGCAGTATTTT
V: TRBV6-2/TRBV6-3; J: TRBJ1-6; D: TRBD1; size: -; CDR3: CASSYSGQGAATENSPLHF; DNA: TGTGCCAGCAGTTACTCAGGACAGGGGGCAGCTACTGAGAATTCACCCCTCCACTTT
V: TRBV3-1/TRBV3-2; J: TRBJ1-2; D: -; size: -; CDR3: CASNPRGSNYGYTF; DNA: TGTGCCAGCAACCCCAGGGGATCTAACTATGGCTACACCTTC
V: TRBV7-9; J: TRBJ2-7; D: TRBD1; size: -; CDR3: CASSSRTGEAYEQYF; DNA: TGTGCCAGCAGCTCAAGGACAGGGGAGGCCTACGAGCAGTACTTC
V: TRBV10-3; J: TRBJ2-7; D: -; size: once; CDR3: CAISRAGMSYDEQYF; DNA: TGTGCCATCAGCCGAGCCGGGATGAGCTACGACGAGCAGTACTTC
V: TRBV12-5; J: TRBJ2-2; D: TRBD2; size: -; CDR3: CASGLASGDNTGELFF; DNA: TGTGCTAGTGGTTTGGCTAGCGGGGACAACACCGGGGAGCTGTTTTTT
V: TRBV6-2/TRBV6-3; J: TRBJ2-4; D: TRBD2; size: -; CDR3: CASSYDAGVYYNIQYF; DNA: TGTGCCAGCAGTTACGATGCGGGAGTGTATTATAACATTCAGTACTTC
V: TRBV18; J: TRBJ1-4; D: -; size: -; CDR3: CASSPGAGTNEKLFF; DNA: TGTGCCAGCTCACCGGGTGCGGGAACTAATGAAAAACTGTTTTTT
V: TRBV12-3/TRBV12-4; J: TRBJ2-7; D: -; size: -; CDR3: CATSASYEQYF; DNA: TGTGCCACTAGCGCTTCCTACGAGCAGTACTTC
V: TRBV29-1; J: TRBJ2-7; D: TRBD1; size: -; CDR3: CSVEDNRGRYEQYF; DNA: TGCAGCGTTGAAGACAACAGGGGGCGGTATGAGCAGTACTTC
V: TRBV7-2; J: TRBJ2-7; D: -; size: once; CDR3: CASSLAPGLSYEQYF; DNA: TGTGCCAGCAGCTTAGCACCGGGACTCTCCTACGAGCAGTACTTC
V: TRBV12-5; J: TRBJ2-2; D: -; size: -; CDR3: CASGFGPGELFF; DNA: TGTGCTAGTGGTTTCGGTCCCGGGGAGCTGTTTTTT
V: TRBV9; J: TRBJ2-1; D: TRBD1; size: few; CDR3: CASSVAGQGAFWTNEQFF; DNA: TGTGCCAGCAGCGTAGCGGGACAGGGGGCTTTTTGGACGAATGAGCAGTTCTTC
V: TRBV5-1; J: TRBJ1-4; D: TRBD1; size: -; CDR3: CASSFGQGGEKLFF; DNA: TGCGCCAGCAGCTTCGGACAGGGTGGGGAAAAACTGTTTTTT
V: TRBV18; J: TRBJ1-1; D: -; size: -; CDR3: CASSPTGDTEAFF; DNA: TGTGCCAGCTCGCCCACGGGGGACACTGAAGCTTTCTTT
V: TRBV21-1; J: TRBJ2-2; D: -; size: few; CDR3: CASSKRGDRPAHGELFF; DNA: TGTGCCAGCAGCAAAAGGGGGGACAGGCCTGCGCACGGGGAGCTGTTTTTT
V: TRBV9; J: TRBJ2-2; D: -; size: -; CDR3: CASNQASGGELFF; DNA: TGTGCCAGCAACCAAGCCTCGGGCGGGGAGCTGTTTTTT
V: TRBV15; J: TRBJ2-1; D: TRBD1; size: -; CDR3: CATSNYRGPYNEQFF; DNA: TGTGCCACCAGCAATTACAGGGGGCCCTACAATGAGCAGTTCTTC
V: TRBV3-1/TRBV3-2; J: TRBJ2-3; D: TRBD2; size: -; CDR3: CASSQGGRTSPTTGQQYF; DNA: TGTGCCAGCAGCCAGGGCGGGAGAACCTCCCCCACAACGGGGCAGCAGTATTTT
V: TRBV30; J: TRBJ1-6; D: -; size: few; CDR3: CAWVEGNSSPLHF; DNA: TGTGCCTGGGTGGAGGGGAATTCTTCACCCCTCCACTTT
V: TRBV5-6; J: TRBJ2-1; D: -; size: -; CDR3: CASSYFFRGSGEQFF; DNA: TGTGCCAGCAGCTATTTCTTCAGGGGCTCAGGGGAGCAGTTCTTC
V: TRBV6-5; J: TRBJ2-4; D: -; size: -; CDR3: CASGEVDIQYF; DNA: TGTGCCAGCGGGGAGGTAGACATTCAGTACTTC
V: TRBV28; J: TRBJ2-1; D: TRBD2; size: -; CDR3: CASSPQRDYPLNEQFF; DNA: TGTGCCAGCAGTCCCCAGCGGGACTACCCTCTAAATGAGCAGTTCTTC
V: TRBV19; J: TRBJ1-6; D: TRBD1; size: -; CDR3: CATEPGQGASPLHF; DNA: TGTGCCACAGAACCGGGACAGGGAGCTTCACCCCTCCACTTT
V: TRBV11-2; J: TRBJ2-3; D: -; size: -; CDR3: CASSPTGTDTQYF; DNA: TGTGCCAGCAGCCCAACGGGGACAGATACGCAGTATTTT
V: TRBV3-1/TRBV3-2; J: TRBJ2-7; D: -; size: -; CDR3: CASSQAPVVWYEQYF; DNA: TGTGCCAGCAGCCAAGCTCCGGTGGTATGGTACGAGCAGTACTTC
V: TRBV6-2/TRBV6-3; J: TRBJ2-7; D: -; size: -; CDR3: CASSSGGRYEQYF; DNA: TGTGCCAGCAGTTCCGGGGGAAGGTACGAGCAGTACTTC
V: TRBV19; J: TRBJ2-5; D: -; size: -; CDR3: CASSSTRDTFRTQYF; DNA: TGTGCCAGTAGCTCCACAAGAGACACGTTCCGGACCCAGTACTTC
V: TRBV18; J: TRBJ2-1; D: TRBD2; size: once; CDR3: CASSQTLAGGNEQFF; DNA: TGTGCCAGCTCCCAAACACTAGCGGGGGGAAATGAGCAGTTCTTC
V: TRBV9; J: TRBJ2-7; D: TRBD2; size: -; CDR3: CASSVGTNHGEQYF; DNA: TGTGCCAGCAGCGTCGGGACTAATCATGGCGAGCAGTACTTC
V: TRBV6-1; J: TRBJ2-3; D: TRBD2; size: -; CDR3: CASSEDYSGGGSTDTQYF; DNA: TGTGCCAGCAGTGAGGATTATAGCGGGGGGGGTAGCACAGATACGCAGTATTTT
V: TRBV27; J: TRBJ2-7; D: -; size: few; CDR3: CVSLGLFSYEQYF; DNA: TGTGTTTCGCTTGGACTGTTCTCCTACGAGCAGTACTTC
V: TRBV5-4; J: TRBJ1-2; D: TRBD1; size: -; CDR3: CASSSKKGAAYGYTF; DNA: TGTGCCAGCAGCTCAAAAAAGGGGGCGGCCTATGGCTACACCTTC
V: TRBV7-2; J: TRBJ2-1; D: TRBD2; size: -; CDR3: CASSLLATSGSLYNEQFF; DNA: TGTGCCAGCAGCTTATTGGCGACTAGCGGGAGCCTATACAATGAGCAGTTCTTC
V: TRBV10-1; J: TRBJ2-5; D: TRBD2; size: -; CDR3: CASREREGHHGETQYF; DNA: TGCGCCAGCAGAGAGCGGGAGGGCCATCACGGCGAGACCCAGTACTTC
V: TRBV6-5; J: TRBJ2-7; D: TRBD2; size: -; CDR3: CASSSPGLAPSYEQYF; DNA: TGTGCCAGCAGTTCCCCCGGACTAGCGCCATCCTACGAGCAGTACTTC
V: TRBV4-3; J: TRBJ2-3; D: TRBD2; size: -; CDR3: CASSQRLAGTDTQYF; DNA: TGCGCCAGCAGCCAGAGACTAGCGGGGACAGATACGCAGTATTTT
V: TRBV19; J: TRBJ2-1; D: -; size: -; CDR3: CASSIAYYNEQFF; DNA: TGTGCCAGTAGTATAGCGTACTACAATGAGCAGTTCTTC
V: TRBV7-9; J: TRBJ1-2; D: TRBD1; size: once; CDR3: CASSLLGTGGVSYGYTF; DNA: TGTGCCAGCAGCTTACTCGGGACAGGGGGCGTTAGCTATGGCTACACCTTC
V: TRBV27; J: TRBJ2-3; D: -; size: -; CDR3: CASSPSTDTQYF; DNA: TGTGCCAGCAGTCCTAGCACAGATACGCAGTATTTT